These 21 T cell receptor beta chains share one sample of origin, sequenced in a study of blood T cell repertoires in COVID-19. Measured with immunoSEQ multiplex PCR; TCRdb has only the in-frame clones, and not every one. The sample lists roughly 80,000 clones, approximately 90% seen once, with roughly 5.3% in the top ten. The sequenced material came from peripheral blood. These TCRs come from a woman aged 80 or over with active or convalescent COVID-19.

This chain links TRBV19 with TRBJ1-5; maybe TRBD1 (6 bases). CDR3 length: 14 residues. Germline V gives CDR1 LNHDA, CDR2 SQIVND (reference sequence). V was cut by 0 bases and J by 5 bases, with 8 bases left in between. The CDR3: CASSIEGGHQPQHF. The CDR3 DNA reads TGTGCCAGTAGTATAGAGGGGGGGCATCAGCCCCAGCATTTT. The entire variable domain, with the rest obtained from reference TRBV19 and TRBJ1-5, is as follows: DGGITQSPKYLFRKEGQNVTLSCEQNLNHDAMYWYRQDPGQGLRLIYYSQIVNDFQKGDIAEGYSVSREKKESFPLTVTSAQKNPTAFYLCASSIEGGHQPQHFGDGTRLSIL.

V usage is TRBV6-2 or TRBV6-3 and J usage is TRBJ1-5; D may be TRBD1 (5 bases). The V gene lost 5 bases and the J gene lost 1 base, with 15 bases spanning the gap. The CDR3 has 16 amino acids. Germline V gene sequence: CDR1 MNHEY, CDR2 SVGEGT. The CDR3, as DNA: TGTGCCAGCAGTGCCCGGACCGGGGGGAGCAATCAGCCCCAGCATTTT. Translation: CASSARTGGSNQPQHF.

This chain joins TRBV7-8 and TRBJ1-1; D perhaps matches TRBD1 (5 bases). V was pared by 5 bases and J by 1 base, with 11 bases between. The CDR3 sequence is 14 residues long. Germline CDR1 is SGHVS and CDR2 is FQNEAQ. The CDR3 sequence is CASSQQESNTEAFF. In nucleotides, the CDR3 is TGTGCCAGCAGCCAACAGGAATCGAACACTGAAGCTTTCTTT.

The chain is built from TRBV19 and TRBJ2-2, with TRBD2 matching over 11 bases. Germline CDR1 LNHDA, CDR2 SQIVND (reference sequence). V lost 1 base, J lost 5 bases, and 6 bases stayed unmatched. The CDR3 covers 17 residues. The CDR3 DNA sequence: TGTGCCAGTAGTATAGTAGCGGGGGGGCCGCAGACCGGGGAGCTGTTTTTT. This sequence encodes CASSIVAGGPQTGELFF.

Here the CDR3 DNA reads TGTGCCAGTACCTTTACACGGACAGCTAATGAAAAACTGTTTTTT. Residues: CASTFTRTANEKLFF. This chain links TRBV19 with TRBJ1-4, with D maybe TRBD1 (6 bases). The CDR3 totals 15 residues. The V end was cut by 7 bases, the J end by 3 bases, with 15 bases between. Per germline, CDR1 LNHDA and CDR2 SQIVND (reference sequence). The full variable domain, rest sourced from reference TRBV19 and TRBJ1-4, is DGGITQSPKYLFRKEGQNVTLSCEQNLNHDAMYWYRQDPGQGLRLIYYSQIVNDFQKGDIAEGYSVSREKKESFPLTVTSAQKNPTAFYLCASTFTRTANEKLFFGSGTQLSVL.

The gene calls are TRBV29-1 and TRBJ1-1; 7 bases are shared with TRBD1. Germline V lookup: CDR1 SQVTM, CDR2 ANQGSEA. The J segment lost 0 bases and the V segment lost 1 base, leaving 5 bases of the junction unmatched. The CDR3 extends over 15 amino acids. The CDR3 coding sequence is TGCAGCGTTGAAGTCCCGGGACAGATGAACACTGAAGCTTTCTTT. It translates to CSVEVPGQMNTEAFF. Supplemented by reference TRBV29-1 and TRBJ1-1, the full variable domain reads SAVISQKPSRDICQRGTSLTIQCQVDSQVTMMFWYRQQPGQSLTLIATANQGSEATYESGFVIDKFPISRPNLTFSTLTVSNMSPEDSSIYLCSVEVPGQMNTEAFFGQGTRLTVV.

The chain uses TRBV28 and TRBJ1-5; no clear D gene. Germline V lookup: CDR1 MDHEN, CDR2 SYDVKM. Trimming shortened V by 2 bases and J by 3 bases, and 11 bases separated the two germline ends. The CDR3 is made up of 15 amino acids. In DNA form, the CDR3 reads TGTGCCAGCAGTTTAACGGGTCCCGTCAATCAGCCCCAGCATTTT. Its translation: CASSLTGPVNQPQHF.

This chain uses TRBV20-1 with TRBJ2-3; 8 bases are shared with TRBD1. This CDR3 region has 15 residues. Germline assignment: CDR1 DFQATT and CDR2 SNEGSKA (reference sequence). The junction had 8 bases not matched to a gene; V was cut back by 3 bases and J by 3 bases. As DNA, the CDR3 is TGCAGTGCTAGTCCCAGGGGGCGGTGGACAGATACGCAGTATTTT. This sequence encodes CSASPRGRWTDTQYF.

The V gene is TRBV7-9, the J gene TRBJ2-5; perhaps TRBD1 as D (8 bases). CDR3 size: 14 residues. The V end lost 5 bases, the J end lost 4 bases, and 14 bases lay between the germline ends. Germline CDR1 reads SEHNR; CDR2 reads FQNEAQ (reference sequence). CDR3 sequence (DNA): TGTGCCAGCAGCCCAACAGGGGGGGGAGAGACCCAGTACTTC. The encoded protein is CASSPTGGGETQYF.

The CDR3 DNA is TGTGCCAGCAGCTTGGGAGGGAGAATGCAGTACTTC. Translated: CASSLGGRMQYF. The chain carries TRBV5-4 and TRBJ2-7, with D maybe TRBD2 (5 bases). Trimming cost V 0 bases and J 9 bases, with 10 bases left between them. Germline V gene lookup returns CDR1 SGHNT and CDR2 YYREEE (reference sequence). The CDR3 contains 12 residues. Full variable domain (missing parts from reference TRBV5-4 and TRBJ2-7): ETGVTQSPTHLIKTRGQQVTLRCSSQSGHNTVSWYQQALGQGPQFIFQYYREEENGRGNFPPRFSGLQFPNYSSELNVNALELDDSALYLCASSLGGRMQYFGPGTRLTVT.

The CDR3 DNA reads as TGTGCCAGCAGCTTAGGGTTAGCGGGGGGGATGAATTACAATGAGCAGTTCTTC. As protein: CASSLGLAGGMNYNEQFF. V gene TRBV5-5 combines with J gene TRBJ2-1; TRBD2 matches at 11 bases. Germline assignment: CDR1 SGHKS and CDR2 YYEKEE (reference sequence). This CDR3 contains 18 residues. V shed 2 bases, J shed 4 bases, and the junction held 11 bases outside the gene matches.

This sequence joins TRBV4-2 and TRBJ2-5; 11 bases match TRBD2. This CDR3 region has 15 residues. The germline CDR1 and CDR2 sequences are LGHNA and YNFKEQ. The V gene end was trimmed by 5 bases and the J gene end by 0 bases; junction bases not matched to a gene: 2. The CDR3 is CASSSTSGDQETQYF. The CDR3 region has the DNA TGTGCCAGCAGCTCGACTAGCGGGGACCAAGAGACCCAGTACTTC.

This clone was counted once. The V call is TRBV9, the J call TRBJ2-7; D is unresolved. Deletions cut 0 bases from V and 1 base from J, with 11 bases between. The germline V gene encodes CDR1 SGDLS and CDR2 YYNGEE. The CDR3 consists of 15 residues. The CDR3, as DNA: TGTGCCAGCAGCGTAGGGGCAGAACCGTCCTACGAGCAGTACTTC. Translating it yields CASSVGAEPSYEQYF. Using reference TRBV9 and TRBJ2-7 for the parts outside the CDR3, the full variable domain is DSGVTQTPKHLITATGQRVTLRCSPRSGDLSVYWYQQSLDQGLQFLIQYYNGEERAKGNILERFSAQQFPDLHSELNLSSLELGDSALYFCASSVGAEPSYEQYFGPGTRLTVT.

This sequence joins TRBV7-2 and TRBJ1-1; 7 bases map to TRBD1. The CDR3 runs 12 residues. Germline lookup yields CDR1 SGHTA and CDR2 FQGNSA. Germline trimming cut 4 bases from V and 11 bases from J; bases unmatched to any gene: 7. CDR3 in DNA: TGTGCCAGCAGCTCGTTGGGACAGATGGCTTTCTTT. It is translated as CASSSLGQMAFF.

V and J are TRBV9 and TRBJ2-6; no firm D call. Trimming shortened V by 4 bases and J by 6 bases, and 8 bases separated the two germline ends. The germline gives CDR1 SGDLS, CDR2 YYNGEE. This CDR3 is 13 amino acids long. For the CDR3, the DNA is TGTGCCAGCAGCCCTCGAGCGGCCAACGTCCTGACTTTC. Protein: CASSPRAANVLTF.

The CDR3 bases are TGTGCCAGCAGTTTACGAGGACAGGGGGGGACCTACGAGCAGTACTTC. It translates to CASSLRGQGGTYEQYF. The chain couples TRBV27 to TRBJ2-7; 10 bases map to TRBD1. J lost 2 bases, V lost 2 bases, and 6 bases had no gene match. This CDR3 is 16 amino acids long. Germline CDR1 is MNHEY and CDR2 is SMNVEV (reference sequence).

This sequence joins TRBV3-1 (or the pseudogene TRBV3-2) and TRBJ2-5, with a possible D match to TRBD2 (7 bases). CDR3 size: 15 residues. Trimming stripped 1 base from V and 3 bases from J, with 12 bases between. Germline assignment: CDR1 LGHDT and CDR2 YNNKEL (reference sequence). The CDR3 here is CASSQAGGGKETQYF. CDR3 nucleotides: TGTGCCAGCAGCCAAGCTGGCGGGGGCAAAGAGACCCAGTACTTC.

In this sample, this clone turned up once. V is TRBV3-1 (or the pseudogene TRBV3-2) and J is TRBJ2-3; TRBD2 matches at 13 bases. The ends lost 4 bases at V and 4 bases at J; junction bases unmatched: 8. The CDR3 spans 17 residues. Germline V lookup: CDR1 LGHDT, CDR2 YNNKEL (reference sequence). The CDR3 here is CASSRLTSGRYADTQYF. For the CDR3, the DNA is TGTGCCAGCAGCCGGTTGACTAGCGGGAGGTATGCAGATACGCAGTATTTT.

This chain connects TRBV10-1 to TRBJ2-2; weak D call: TRBD2 (6 bases). V dropped 6 bases and J dropped 4 bases, with 15 bases sitting between them. Germline V gene data show CDR1 as WNHNN and CDR2 as SYGVQD (reference sequence). The CDR3 is 15 amino acids. The CDR3 region has the DNA TGCGCCAGCAGGCCCGGGACTGCGGGCACCGGGGAGCTGTTTTTT. It codes for CASRPGTAGTGELFF.

The chain links TRBV25-1 to TRBJ1-4; D ambiguous. The CDR3 extends over 15 amino acids. CDR1 and CDR2 (germline): MGHDK, SYGVNS. V gave up 0 bases and J gave up 3 bases, with 8 bases separating them. The chain's CDR3 is CASSEYQVANEKLFF. CDR3 bases: TGTGCCAGCAGTGAATACCAGGTGGCTAATGAAAAACTGTTTTTT.

The chain carries TRBV24-1 and TRBJ1-2, with 9 bases matching TRBD1. CDR3 length equals 14 residues. The germline gives CDR1 KGHDR, CDR2 SFDVKD. Trimming at V came to 4 bases and at J to 5 bases, leaving 4 bases not matched to a gene. In DNA, the CDR3 is TGTGCCACCAGTGACCCCGGGACAGGGTATGGCTACACCTTC. It encodes CATSDPGTGYGYTF.